The 3 T cell receptor beta chains reported below all come from one sample, sequenced in a study of T cells in Graves' hyperthyroidism and ophthalmopathy. Authors of the study amplified TCR beta CDR3 regions from RNA transcripts. TCR CDR3 underwent first-round RT-PCR with the HTBI primer set. From the multiplex PCR reads, TCRdb called clonotypes with MiXCR, one entry per CDR3 protein. This sample has around 350,000 distinct CDR3 sequences, with roughly 15% found just once. The specimen was blood. These receptor sequences come from a woman in her sixties with Graves' ophthalmopathy.

This clonotype was seen many times. This sequence joins TRBV29-1 and TRBJ2-7; D is uncertain. CDR1 and CDR2 (germline): SQVTM, ANQGSEA. Trimming left V 3 bases short and J 6 bases short, with 12 bases between. The CDR3 runs to 12 residues. Here the CDR3 DNA reads TGCAGCGTTGATACGAGTAGCTCCGAGCAGTACTTC. As protein: CSVDTSSSEQYF.

The sample holds many counts of this clonotype. CDR3 residues: CASSDRPGGRETQYF. In DNA, the CDR3 is TGCGCCAGCAGTGACCGTCCAGGGGGAAGAGAGACCCAGTACTTC. The chain recombines TRBV10-1 with TRBJ2-5; 7 bases fit TRBD1. Germline V gene data show CDR1 as WNHNN and CDR2 as SYGVQD (reference sequence). CDR3 length equals 15 residues. The V segment lost 3 bases and the J segment 4 bases; nucleotides outside the gene matches: 8.

In its sample, this clonotype was seen a few times. The rearrangement links TRBV5-4 to TRBJ2-1; D is ambiguous. The CDR3 is 15 residues long. Germline V gives CDR1 SGHNT, CDR2 YYREEE (reference sequence). Between the trimmed V and J ends, which lost 0 bases and 3 bases, there was a span of 10 bases. CDR3 DNA: TGTGCCAGCAGCTTGGACACAATTCTCTACAATGAGCAGTTCTTC. It is translated as CASSLDTILYNEQFF.